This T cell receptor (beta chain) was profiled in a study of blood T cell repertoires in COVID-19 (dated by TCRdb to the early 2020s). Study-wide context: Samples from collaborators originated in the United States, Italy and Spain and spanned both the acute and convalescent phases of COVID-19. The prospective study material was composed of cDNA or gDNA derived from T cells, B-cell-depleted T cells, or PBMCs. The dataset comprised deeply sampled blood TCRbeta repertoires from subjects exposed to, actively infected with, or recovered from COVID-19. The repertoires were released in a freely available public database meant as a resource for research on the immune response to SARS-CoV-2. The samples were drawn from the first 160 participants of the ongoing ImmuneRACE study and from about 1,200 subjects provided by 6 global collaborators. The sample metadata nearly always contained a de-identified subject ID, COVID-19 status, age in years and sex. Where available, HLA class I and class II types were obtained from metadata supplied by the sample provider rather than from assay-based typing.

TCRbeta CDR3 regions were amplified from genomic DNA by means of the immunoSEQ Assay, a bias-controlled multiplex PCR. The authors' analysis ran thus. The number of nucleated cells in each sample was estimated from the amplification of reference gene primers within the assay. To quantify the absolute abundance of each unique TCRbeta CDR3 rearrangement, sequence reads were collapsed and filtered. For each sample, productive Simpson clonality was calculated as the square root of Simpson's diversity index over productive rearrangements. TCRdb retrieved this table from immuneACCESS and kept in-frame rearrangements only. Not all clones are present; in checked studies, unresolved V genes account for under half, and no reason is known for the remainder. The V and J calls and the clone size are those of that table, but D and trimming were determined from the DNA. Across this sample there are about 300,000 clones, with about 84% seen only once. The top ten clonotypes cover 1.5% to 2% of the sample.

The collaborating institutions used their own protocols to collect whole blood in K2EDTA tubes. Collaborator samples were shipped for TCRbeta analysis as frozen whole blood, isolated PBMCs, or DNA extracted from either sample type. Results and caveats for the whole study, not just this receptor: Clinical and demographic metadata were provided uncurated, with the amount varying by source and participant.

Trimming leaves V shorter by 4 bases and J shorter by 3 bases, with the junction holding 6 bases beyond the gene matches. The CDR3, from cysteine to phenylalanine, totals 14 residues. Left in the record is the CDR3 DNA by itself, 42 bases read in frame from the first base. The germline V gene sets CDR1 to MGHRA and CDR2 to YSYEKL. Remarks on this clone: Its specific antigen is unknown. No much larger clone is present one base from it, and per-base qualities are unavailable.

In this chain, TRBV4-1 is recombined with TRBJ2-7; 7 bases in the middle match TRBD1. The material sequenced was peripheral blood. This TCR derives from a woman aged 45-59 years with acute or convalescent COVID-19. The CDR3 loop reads CASSLRDSLYEQYF. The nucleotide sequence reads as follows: TGCGCCAGCAGCCTCCGGGACAGTCTCTACGAGCAGTACTTC.